This entry concerns a single T cell receptor (beta chain). This entry is derived from a study of shared T cell receptors in the human thymus. There are 16 residues in the CDR3. Germline lookup yields CDR1 SGHTS and CDR2 YDEGEE. V was pared by 0 bases and J by 5 bases, with 7 bases of the junction left unmatched. Repertoires were generated with immunoSEQ multiplex PCR, while TCRdb's copy carries only in-frame clones and drops some. This sample yields more than 550,000 clones, of which approximately 85% are seen a single time; roughly 0.01% belongs to the top ten. This sample was shared with a second study, whose subject was human thymus T cells. That paper states: Thymus pieces cut out during corrective heart surgery were the tissue that was used. Repertoires sampled from thymus and blood appeared biased in V and J gene usage. Highly overlapping thymic repertoires among unrelated individuals were reported in related research.

Material for sequencing was thymocytes. The sequence was collected from a girl less than two years old with a congenital heart defect. The gene calls are TRBV5-8 and TRBJ2-5, with 10 bases aligning to TRBD2. The CDR3 coding sequence is TGTGCCAGCAGCTTGGGGGAGCGGGGGGGCGACGAGACCCAGTACTTC. Translated, it gives CASSLGERGGDETQYF.